What follows are 5 T cell receptor beta chains derived from one specimen sequenced in a study of blood T cell repertoires in COVID-19. Only in-frame clones appear in the TCRdb table, and some are missing; sequencing was by immunoSEQ multiplex PCR. The sample gives fewer than 200,000 clones, just under 80% of which show up once; approximately 7% is in the top ten. Sample: peripheral blood. Receptors were obtained from a man between 65 and 79 years old with active or convalescent COVID-19.

The chain couples TRBV3-1 (or the pseudogene TRBV3-2) to TRBJ2-7; 7 bases fit TRBD1. This CDR3 has 15 amino acids. J was trimmed by 9 bases and V by 1 base; bases with no gene match: 12. Germline V gene sequence: CDR1 LGHDT, CDR2 YNNKEL (reference sequence). CDR3 protein: CASSQGVTGLLGQYF. CDR3 DNA sequence: TGTGCCAGCAGCCAAGGGGTGACAGGGCTCTTGGGGCAGTACTTC.

This chain joins TRBV2 and TRBJ2-2; 9 positions agree with TRBD1. Germline loops: CDR1 SNHLY, CDR2 FYNNEI. The length of the CDR3 is 14 residues. J lost 6 bases, V lost 7 bases, and 6 bases had no gene match. CDR3 region: CASIGTGWAGELFF. The CDR3 DNA reads as TGTGCCAGCATCGGGACAGGGTGGGCCGGGGAGCTGTTTTTT.

The J gene is TRBJ2-5, the V gene TRBV13; 8 bases match TRBD1. Germline CDR1 PRHDT, CDR2 FYEKMQ (reference sequence). Trimming at V came to 0 bases and at J to 5 bases, leaving 5 bases not matched to a gene. This CDR3 has 15 residues. CDR3 in DNA: TGTGCCAGCAGCTTAGGCCAGGGGGCGGTGGAGACCCAGTACTTC. Its translation is CASSLGQGAVETQYF.

V usage is TRBV7-9 and J usage is TRBJ1-4, with D possibly matching TRBD1 (5 bases). Germline CDR1 SEHNR, CDR2 FQNEAQ (reference sequence). The CDR3 length is 16 residues. V lost 1 base, J lost 0 bases, and 9 bases lay in between. The CDR3 DNA reads TGTGCCAGCAGCTTAGTGTCGGGGGCAACTAATGAAAAACTGTTTTTT. This gives the protein CASSLVSGATNEKLFF.

The CDR3 protein is CASSPVAGRANTGELFF. The CDR3 bases are TGTGCCAGCAGCCCTGTCGCGGGGCGTGCGAACACCGGGGAGCTGTTTTTT. The chain uses TRBV3-1 (or the pseudogene TRBV3-2) and TRBJ2-2; D possibly corresponds to TRBD2 (6 bases). The CDR3 is 17 residues long. CDR1 LGHDT and CDR2 YNNKEL come from the germline V gene (reference sequence). V was shortened by 4 bases and J by 0 bases, with 15 bases between the two germline ends.